These T cell receptor beta chains were read from a single sample in a study of OX40 agonist ivuxolimab in advanced cancers. Measured with immunoSEQ multiplex PCR; TCRdb has only the in-frame clones, and not every one. The repertoire has about 45,000 clones, approximately 91% of them found once; the top ten carry around 1.1%. The starting material was CD4+ or CD8+ T cells sorted from blood, obtained in a trial of the OX40 agonist ivuxolimab. The receptor set was obtained from an adult with an advanced solid tumor such as melanoma, head and neck, liver or kidney cancer. The CDR3 runs from the conserved cysteine through the conserved F or W. A D gene is named only where the DNA matches it firmly. Size is omitted from some rows. Given values are once, few, many or a class for expanded clones.

D: TRBD2; size: .; J: TRBJ2-1; V: TRBV7-9; CDR3: CASSRQREFEFF; DNA: TGTGCCAGCAGCCGTCAGCGGGAGTTCGAGTTCTTC
D: TRBD2; size: .; J: TRBJ2-1; V: TRBV9; CDR3: CASSVRLAGVLNEQFF; DNA: TGTGCCAGCAGCGTCCGACTAGCGGGAGTGTTGAATGAGCAGTTCTTC
D: .; size: .; J: TRBJ1-2; V: TRBV7-8; CDR3: CASSSTANYGYTF; DNA: TGTGCCAGCAGCTCGACAGCTAACTATGGCTACACCTTC
D: TRBD1; size: .; J: TRBJ1-3; V: TRBV6-5; CDR3: CASRGQGTGNTIYF; DNA: TGTGCCAGCAGGGGACAGGGAACTGGAAACACCATATATTTT
D: .; size: .; J: TRBJ2-7; V: TRBV11-2; CDR3: CASSPSGAYEQYF; DNA: TGTGCCAGCAGCCCCTCGGGGGCCTACGAGCAGTACTTC
D: .; size: few; J: TRBJ1-5; V: TRBV28; CDR3: CASSLWIPTVGQPQHF; DNA: TGTGCCAGCAGTTTATGGATTCCCACAGTAGGTCAGCCCCAGCATTTT
D: .; size: .; J: TRBJ1-3; V: TRBV28; CDR3: CASSFTVDSGNTIYF; DNA: TGTGCCAGCAGTTTCACGGTGGACTCTGGAAACACCATATATTTT
D: .; size: .; J: TRBJ1-1; V: TRBV4-3; CDR3: CASSQEDGEYTEAFF; DNA: TGCGCCAGCAGCCAAGAAGACGGGGAATACACTGAAGCTTTCTTT
D: TRBD2; size: .; J: TRBJ2-1; V: TRBV4-2; CDR3: CASSQGTSGDNEQFF; DNA: TGTGCCAGCAGCCAAGGGACTAGCGGTGACAATGAGCAGTTCTTC
D: .; size: once; J: TRBJ2-5; V: TRBV14; CDR3: CASSQVRGFQETQYF; DNA: TGTGCCAGCAGCCAAGTCCGCGGATTCCAAGAGACCCAGTACTTC
D: TRBD1; size: few; J: TRBJ1-5; V: TRBV2; CDR3: CASRGTGNNQPQHF; DNA: TGTGCCAGCAGGGGGACAGGGAACAATCAGCCCCAGCATTTT
D: .; size: once; J: TRBJ2-7; V: TRBV7-2; CDR3: CASSLGGTQKYEQYF; DNA: TGTGCCAGCAGCTTAGGCGGAACCCAGAAATACGAGCAGTACTTC
D: .; size: .; J: TRBJ2-1; V: TRBV6-5; CDR3: CASSYGGTNYNEQFF; DNA: TGTGCCAGCAGTTACGGTGGGACAAATTACAATGAGCAGTTCTTC
D: TRBD2; size: .; J: TRBJ2-1; V: TRBV9; CDR3: CASSELAGPGEQFF; DNA: TGTGCCAGCAGCGAGTTAGCGGGGCCGGGTGAGCAGTTCTTC
D: TRBD2; size: once; J: TRBJ2-7; V: TRBV6-5; CDR3: CASSLKREGGYEQYF; DNA: TGTGCCAGCAGCCTCAAGCGGGAGGGTGGTTACGAGCAGTACTTC
D: TRBD2; size: .; J: TRBJ2-1; V: TRBV18; CDR3: CASSPWTSGYNEQFF; DNA: TGTGCCAGCTCACCTTGGACTAGCGGCTACAATGAGCAGTTCTTC
D: TRBD1; size: .; J: TRBJ1-2; V: TRBV5-1; CDR3: CASSRSQGAEGYTF; DNA: TGCGCCAGCAGCAGGTCACAGGGGGCGGAAGGCTACACCTTC
D: .; size: .; J: TRBJ1-2; V: TRBV7-3; CDR3: CASSLQGMEGYTF; DNA: TGTGCCAGCAGCTTACAGGGCATGGAGGGCTACACCTTC
D: .; size: .; J: TRBJ2-5; V: TRBV6-6; CDR3: CASSYPPERTQYF; DNA: TGTGCCAGCAGTTACCCCCCCGAGCGGACCCAGTACTTC
D: .; size: .; J: TRBJ1-5; V: TRBV21-1; CDR3: CASSKGRYGQGASSNQPQHF; DNA: TGTGCCAGCAGCAAAGGGAGATATGGACAGGGGGCTTCGAGCAATCAGCCCCAGCATTTT
D: .; size: .; J: TRBJ1-1; V: TRBV7-2; CDR3: CASSLTGWNTEAFF; DNA: TGTGCCAGCAGCTTAACGGGGTGGAACACTGAAGCTTTCTTT
D: TRBD2; size: .; J: TRBJ2-1; V: TRBV28; CDR3: CASSPGGSGDNEQFF; DNA: TGTGCCAGCAGCCCCGGGGGTAGCGGGGATAATGAGCAGTTCTTC
D: TRBD1; size: .; J: TRBJ2-5; V: TRBV11-1; CDR3: CASSGDSQETQYF; DNA: TGTGCCAGCAGCGGGGACAGCCAAGAGACCCAGTACTTC
D: .; size: .; J: TRBJ1-1; V: TRBV4-3; CDR3: CASSRGRNTEAFF; DNA: TGCGCCAGCAGCCGAGGCAGGAACACTGAAGCTTTCTTT
D: .; size: once; J: TRBJ1-2; V: TRBV10-3; CDR3: CAITEGGEGAYGYTF; DNA: TGTGCCATCACCGAGGGGGGGGAGGGAGCCTATGGCTACACCTTC
D: .; size: .; J: TRBJ2-1; V: TRBV7-3; CDR3: CASSSDPNNEQFF; DNA: TGTGCCAGCTCCTCGGACCCGAACAATGAGCAGTTCTTC
D: .; size: .; J: TRBJ1-2; V: TRBV28; CDR3: CASSLLQYSNYGYTF; DNA: TGTGCCAGCAGTCTTCTCCAGTACAGCAACTATGGCTACACCTTC
D: TRBD1; size: .; J: TRBJ2-7; V: TRBV29-1; CDR3: CSVEPPGTGGVEQYF; DNA: TGCAGCGTTGAACCCCCGGGGACAGGGGGCGTCGAGCAGTACTTC
D: .; size: .; J: TRBJ2-2; V: TRBV7-9; CDR3: CASSLRSGYTGELFF; DNA: TGTGCCAGCAGCTTACGGAGCGGCTACACCGGGGAGCTGTTTTTT
D: TRBD2; size: .; J: TRBJ2-7; V: TRBV30; CDR3: CAWSVSSGRAIAYEQYF; DNA: TGTGCCTGGAGTGTCTCTAGCGGGAGGGCCATTGCCTACGAGCAGTACTTC
D: TRBD1; size: .; J: TRBJ1-6; V: TRBV28; CDR3: CASRPTRGPSTYNSPLHF; DNA: TGTGCCAGCAGGCCGACAAGGGGGCCATCAACCTATAATTCACCCCTCCACTTT
D: .; size: .; J: TRBJ1-1; V: TRBV5-4; CDR3: CASSLSRRNTEAFF; DNA: TGTGCCAGCAGCTTGTCGCGGAGAAACACTGAAGCTTTCTTT
D: .; size: once; J: TRBJ1-4; V: TRBV6-1; CDR3: CASSEGGALREKLFF; DNA: TGTGCCAGCAGTGAAGGGGGCGCCCTAAGGGAAAAACTGTTTTTT
D: .; size: .; J: TRBJ2-2; V: TRBV7-2; CDR3: CASSLVVGGELFF; DNA: TGTGCCAGCAGCTTAGTAGTGGGCGGGGAGCTGTTTTTT
D: .; size: .; J: TRBJ2-3; V: TRBV2; CDR3: CASSGGLARTDTQYF; DNA: TGTGCCAGCAGTGGGGGTCTAGCGCGCACAGATACGCAGTATTTT
D: .; size: .; J: TRBJ1-1; V: TRBV14; CDR3: CASSQGLRVPAFF; DNA: TGTGCCAGCAGCCAAGGCCTGAGGGTCCCAGCTTTCTTT
D: .; size: few; J: TRBJ1-3; V: TRBV5-1; CDR3: CASSLDPGTTGNTIYF; DNA: TGCGCCAGCAGCTTGGACCCGGGAACCACTGGAAACACCATATATTTT
D: .; size: .; J: TRBJ2-2; V: TRBV5-5; CDR3: CASSLVATNTGELFF; DNA: TGTGCCAGCAGCTTGGTGGCCACGAACACCGGGGAGCTGTTTTTT
D: .; size: medium-sized; J: TRBJ1-5; V: TRBV7-9; CDR3: CASSGTFNQPQHF; DNA: TGTGCCAGCAGCGGGACTTTCAATCAGCCCCAGCATTTT
D: .; size: .; J: TRBJ2-1; V: TRBV21-1; CDR3: CASSKALRQGEYNEQFF; DNA: TGTGCCAGCAGCAAAGCTCTAAGACAGGGGGAGTACAATGAGCAGTTCTTC
D: .; size: .; J: TRBJ2-1; V: TRBV23-1; CDR3: CASSQTAYNEQFF; DNA: TGCGCCAGCAGTCAGACCGCCTACAATGAGCAGTTCTTC
D: .; size: medium-sized; J: TRBJ1-2; V: TRBV10-3; CDR3: CAISSMQGFYGYTF; DNA: TGTGCCATCAGTTCGATGCAGGGTTTCTATGGCTACACCTTC
D: .; size: .; J: TRBJ2-1; V: TRBV21-1; CDR3: CASSNLRLSGEQFF; DNA: TGTGCCAGCAGCAACCTCCGGTTGTCGGGTGAGCAGTTCTTC
D: TRBD1; size: .; J: TRBJ2-5; V: TRBV2; CDR3: CANRGLEETQYF; DNA: TGTGCCAACAGGGGCCTAGAGGAGACCCAGTACTTC
D: .; size: once; J: TRBJ2-2; V: TRBV4-3; CDR3: CASSPAGQPGGELFF; DNA: TGCGCCAGCAGCCCGGCAGGCCAACCCGGCGGGGAGCTGTTTTTT
D: .; size: few; J: TRBJ2-7; V: TRBV6-6; CDR3: CASSYSSTVIEQYF; DNA: TGTGCCAGCAGTTACTCCTCGACAGTTATCGAGCAGTACTTC